This TCR beta chain was captured by sequencing in a study of cytomegalovirus exposure and HLA in healthy donors. Primers included in the PCR were 60 Vbeta and 13 Jbeta primers. Some clones are missing from TCRdb's copy, which holds only in-frame ones; the method was immunoSEQ multiplex PCR. The sample consists of some 150,000 clones, approximately 79% of them appearing once. Whole-study results and caveats: CMV serostatus was the sole immune exposure data available.

The table lists this clone with a count of one. Its target is not known. V was cut by 5 bases and J by 5 bases, with 14 bases left in between. The CDR3 spans 13 residues. Germline values: CDR1 SGHNT, CDR2 YYREEE (reference sequence). Sequencing used PBMCs. This clonotype originated in a man aged 55 to 70 in good health and CMV-seronegative. The chain has TRBV5-4 and TRBJ2-7; tentatively, D is TRBD2 (5 bases). CDR3: CASSYDSVHEQYF. As DNA, the CDR3 is TGTGCCAGCAGTTACGATAGCGTTCACGAGCAGTACTTC.